This T cell receptor beta chain was captured in a study of cytomegalovirus exposure and HLA in healthy donors (dated by TCRdb to 2016 to 2017). In the study overall: According to an earlier analysis of a few hundred of the donors, about 180 million T cells yielded roughly 110 million unique TCR beta sequences and 276 Gb of sequence data. Around 300 gigabases of sequencing data and approximately 80 million unique TCR sequences were included in an early release covering several hundred HLA-typed donors. Of the roughly 390 genotyped donors, 70% to 90% were placed in the genetic ancestry cluster associated with self-reported Caucasian donors. The study was designed to test whether signatures of past pathogen exposure could be identified by cataloging public T cell receptors. The study profiled the T cell repertoires of under 700 subjects by immunosequencing and related them to cytomegalovirus serostatus. Besides the first cohort of around 700 subjects, a separate validation cohort made up of roughly 120 different subjects was used. The study combined high-throughput TCR immunosequencing, statistical association of individual TCRs with disease status, and machine learning to predict cytomegalovirus infection status. In a later analysis, previously published TCR beta repertoires from hundreds of donors were re-analyzed and high-resolution HLA genotyping was added so that TCR occurrence patterns could be studied. In the later analysis, no new phenotypic data were used to find candidate immune exposures; instead, reliance was placed on TCR beta sequences and their occurrence across donors. To decide whether each TCR beta V gene segment behaved as functional or pseudogenic, an earlier analysis of 587 of the donors relied on high-throughput TCR beta sequencing. Donor age, sex, ethnicity and CMV serostatus were compiled alongside the repertoire data. A later genetic analysis took genome-wide SNP genotypes for about 55% of the roughly 670 donors and used that subset as a discovery cohort. All discovery cohort repertoires had been generated on a single sequencing platform. HLA typing included class I and class II loci at four-digit resolution. The number of typed donors differed by locus: about 620-630 for A, B, C, DRB1 and DQB1; some 500 for DQA1; 606 for DPA1; and some 450 for DPB1. Several DR-DQ haplotypes were handled as single units for association and clustering because linkage in the cohort was strong. Among approximately 370 genotyped donors of the cohort, an average of around 220,000 unique TCR beta nucleotide sequences was sequenced per donor, of which about 18% were non-productive. General findings and caveats noted by the study authors: Cytomegalovirus status was reported to be diagnosed by the classifier with high specificity and sensitivity in both the original and validation cohorts. A later analysis found that HLA-associated TCR beta chains were more clonally expanded and had lower generation probabilities than equally common non-associated chains. A further reported finding was that TCR beta sequences accurately predicted the HLA-A and HLA-B alleles for most subjects in the first cohort. In a later analysis, several top co-occurrence clusters were reported to appear linked to parvovirus B19, influenza, CMV and Epstein-Barr virus. Roughly uniform sequencing depth across donors was assumed in presence/absence analyses, although this assumption may not hold. In an earlier analysis of fewer than 700 of the donors, most TCR beta V segments appeared in productive rearrangements about 87% or about 30% of the time, broadly matching IMGT annotations. This cohort had only TCR beta chains sequenced, and the lack of alpha or paired-chain data limited which features could be detected. The authors suggested that the approach could potentially be generalized to other disease states and immunological phenotypes. V-gene and J-gene trimming of TCR beta chains was associated with a missense DCLRE1C variant in a later genetic analysis, and the association was replicated in an independent cohort. Assigning TCR associations to individual alleles was difficult when HLA alleles, especially DR and DQ, strongly co-occurred. The 87-base-pair reads could not distinguish some IMGT-functional V segments, including TRBV6-2 and TRBV6-3, so those segments were excluded. Most CMV-associated TCR beta chains appeared to be HLA-restricted in a later analysis, and the HLA associations seemed to be driven largely by CMV exposure. The study listed 150 to 200 TCR beta chains as associated with cytomegalovirus. The sequencing pipeline was judged likely to have produced a cluster of highly shared sequence variants as a technical artifact. A later analysis found that TCR association rates varied across HLA loci, with DRB1 alleles showing the most associated TCRs and HLA-C alleles the fewest. Three of the identified cytomegalovirus-associated TCR beta chains were confirmed in vitro to be specific for cytomegalovirus antigens. In a later analysis, 16,951 TCR beta sequences were associated with specific HLA alleles at a false discovery rate of 0.05. Because counts were too low, about 18 rarely observed V segments, including chromosome 9 orphons, were left out of the earlier analysis of about 500 of the donors. For the cohort, immune exposure information was limited to CMV serostatus. Linkage disequilibrium might explain the correlated functional status among segregating V segments, but an unknown experimental factor could not be excluded. While some public TCRs were present in many individuals, most TCR sequences turned up only very rarely across donors. Compared with the roughly 720-donor mean, donors in an Asian-associated ancestry cluster had fewer N-insertions in productive TCRs, according to a later genetic analysis. Because some donors lacked HLA typing at each locus, the association tests relied only on the typed subset.

Reading the germline V gene gives CDR1 SQVTM and CDR2 ANQGSEA. From V the trimming removes 7 bases and from J it removes 3 bases, while the gene matches leave 4 bases of the junction unaccounted for. From its cysteine to its phenylalanine, the CDR3 spans 15 amino acids. Only the CDR3 region is kept as DNA, spanning 45 bases read in frame from base 1. In total, approximately 690 healthy bone marrow donors made up the cohort. Cohort members were all nominally healthy when sampled, although unrecorded immune exposures were likely present. The donor tested CMV seronegative and was one of the 352 seronegative cohort members. A peripheral blood sample was provided by each donor, and peripheral blood mononuclear cells were used for TCR beta sequencing. Genomic DNA was extracted from the blood cell samples with the Qiagen DNeasy Blood Extraction Kit. Libraries were built with the immunoSEQ multiplex PCR assay. The multiplex PCR relied on a mix of 60 forward primers for TCR Vbeta segments and 13 reverse primers for TCR Jbeta segments. Amplification of the CDR3 region of rearranged TCR beta genes was performed with a multiplex PCR assay on genomic DNA. On the Illumina HiSeq System, the amplified TCR beta libraries were sequenced as 87-base-pair reads. The original pipeline was this. A later analysis tallied tens of millions of unique TCR beta chains across the 550 to 850 repertoires, and approximately 12 million of those chains were shared by two or more donors. To remove PCR and sequencing errors, raw reads were error-corrected and collapsed into unique sequences using a nearest-neighbor algorithm that merged closely related sequences. CDR3 sequences were aligned to IMGT reference sequences to assign V, D and J gene segments. For a sequence to be retained, a match of at least six nucleotides to both a V gene segment and a J gene segment was required. Rearrangements were classified as productive when the CDR3 lacked stop codons and remained in frame with V and J, and all other rearrangements were classified as non-productive. Following IMGT convention, CDR3 was defined as the stretch from the second conserved V-encoded cysteine up to the conserved J-encoded phenylalanine. In an earlier analysis of approximately 590 of the donors, sequences lacking an unambiguous match to a single V gene segment were excluded. An earlier analysis of some 610 of the donors called V segments functional above 56.7% productive rearrangements and segregating when the between-donor standard deviation exceeded 5%. A statistical classification framework was built for diagnosing cytomegalovirus status from the catalog of TCR beta chain sequences. A later analysis assigned V and J genes by comparing TCR nucleotide sequences with IMGT/GENE-DB human TR gene sequences. In a later analysis, CDR3 sequences and most-parsimonious VDJ recombination scenarios were assigned using the TCRdist pipeline. In a later analysis, every TCR beta chain was defined by the combination of its CDR3 amino acid sequence and its V-gene family, and reads without a unique V-gene family were dropped. In a later analysis, a few hundred highly shared, low-generation-probability nucleotide sequences were removed to address suspected cross-contamination and a sequencing artifact. A later analysis calculated a clonal expansion index for each public chain from normalized within-repertoire ranks of inferred template counts. In a later analysis, generation probabilities were computed using a VDJ recombination model fitted to out-of-frame rearrangements, and the results were checked against IGoR. In a later analysis, hypergeometric tests were used to score TCR-TCR, TCR-HLA and TCR-CMV co-occurrence, with a repertoire-size bias correction applied to TCR pairs. To estimate false discovery rates, a later analysis permuted the HLA or CMV assignments 20 times. In a later analysis, co-occurring TCRs were grouped using DBSCAN, and TCRdist sequence similarity was added for clustering within HLA-allele-positive subsets. For co-occurrence clustering, repertoires with fewer than 30,000 or more than 120,000 public chains were excluded, along with five repertoires with anomalous nucleotide sharing. TCRdb limited this immuneACCESS table to in-frame rearrangements with V and J called. A share of clones is missing; checked studies link under half to unresolved V genes, and the rest is unexplained. That table gives V, J and clone size, and the DNA gave D and trimming. For this sample there are some 200,000 clones; 80% to 85% appear just once. Approximately 2.5% of the sample is held by the ten biggest clonotypes.

For this clone: Its antigen remains unidentified. Base qualities are not recorded, but no much larger clone differs from it by a single base.

The V and J genes are TRBV29-1 and TRBJ2-2, with TRBD2 matching 14 junction bases. The receptor comes from a woman in her thirties or forties in good health and CMV-seronegative. The sequenced sample was PBMCs. This receptor carries the CDR3 CSAGTSGSHTGELFF. The sequenced DNA: TGCAGCGCCGGGACTAGCGGGAGTCACACCGGGGAGCTGTTTTTT.